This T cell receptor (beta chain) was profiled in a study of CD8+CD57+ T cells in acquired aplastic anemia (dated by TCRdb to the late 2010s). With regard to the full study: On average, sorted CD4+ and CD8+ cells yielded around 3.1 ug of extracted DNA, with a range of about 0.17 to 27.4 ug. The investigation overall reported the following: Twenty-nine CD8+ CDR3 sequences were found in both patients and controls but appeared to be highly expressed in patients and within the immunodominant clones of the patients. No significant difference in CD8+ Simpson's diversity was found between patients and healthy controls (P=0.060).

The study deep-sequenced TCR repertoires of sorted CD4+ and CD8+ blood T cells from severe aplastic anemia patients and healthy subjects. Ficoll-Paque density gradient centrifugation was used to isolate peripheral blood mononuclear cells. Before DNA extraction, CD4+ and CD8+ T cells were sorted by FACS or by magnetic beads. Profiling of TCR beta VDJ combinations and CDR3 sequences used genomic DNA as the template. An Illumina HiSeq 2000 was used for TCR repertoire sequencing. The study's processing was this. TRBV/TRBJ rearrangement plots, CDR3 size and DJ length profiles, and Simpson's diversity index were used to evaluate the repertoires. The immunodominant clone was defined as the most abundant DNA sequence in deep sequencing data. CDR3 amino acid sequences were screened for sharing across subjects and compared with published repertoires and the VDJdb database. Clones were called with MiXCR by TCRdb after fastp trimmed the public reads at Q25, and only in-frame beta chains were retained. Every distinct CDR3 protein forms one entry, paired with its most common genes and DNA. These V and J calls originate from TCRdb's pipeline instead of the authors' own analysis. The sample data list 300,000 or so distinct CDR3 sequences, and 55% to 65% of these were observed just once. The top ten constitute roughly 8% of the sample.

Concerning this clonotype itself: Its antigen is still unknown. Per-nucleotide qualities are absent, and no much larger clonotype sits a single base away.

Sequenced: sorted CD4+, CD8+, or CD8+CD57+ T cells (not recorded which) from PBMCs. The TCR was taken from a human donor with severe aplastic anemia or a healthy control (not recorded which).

The CDR3 region reads CSGRGGTDTQYF. The bases read TGCAGCGGGCGGGGCGGCACAGATACGCAGTATTTT. The V and J genes are TRBV29-1 and TRBJ2-3; tentative D gene TRBD2, with 6 bases matching. The V end loses 7 bases and the J end loses 1 base, and a stretch of 9 bases separates them. Taken from cysteine to phenylalanine, the CDR3 has 12 residues. The retained sequence is limited to the CDR3, 36 bases, with the frame set at the first base. CDR1 and CDR2 were assigned from the germline V gene as SQVTM and ANQGSEA.